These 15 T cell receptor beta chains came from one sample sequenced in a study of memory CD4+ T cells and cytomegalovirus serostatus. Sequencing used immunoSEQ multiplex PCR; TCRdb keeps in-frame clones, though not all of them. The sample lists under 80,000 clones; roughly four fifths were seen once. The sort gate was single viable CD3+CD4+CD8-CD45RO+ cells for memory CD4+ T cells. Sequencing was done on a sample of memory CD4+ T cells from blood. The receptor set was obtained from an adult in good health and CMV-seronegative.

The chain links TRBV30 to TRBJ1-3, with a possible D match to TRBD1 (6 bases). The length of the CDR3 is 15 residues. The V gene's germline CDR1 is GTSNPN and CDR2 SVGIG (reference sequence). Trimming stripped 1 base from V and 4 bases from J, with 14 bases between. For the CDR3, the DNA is TGTGCCTGGAGTGGACAGGTAGCGTCGGGAAACACCATATATTTT. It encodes CAWSGQVASGNTIYF.

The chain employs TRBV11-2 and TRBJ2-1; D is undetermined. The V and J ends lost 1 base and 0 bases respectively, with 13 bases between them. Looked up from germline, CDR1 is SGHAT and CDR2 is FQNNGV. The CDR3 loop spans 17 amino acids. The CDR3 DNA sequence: TGTGCCAGCAGCTTAGGGTCCAGCTTTAGCTCCTACAATGAGCAGTTCTTC. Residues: CASSLGSSFSSYNEQFF. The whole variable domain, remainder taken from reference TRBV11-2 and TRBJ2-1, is EAGVAQSPRYKIIEKRQSVAFWCNPISGHATLYWYQQILGQGPKLLIQFQNNGVVDDSQLPKDRFSAERLKGVDSTLKIQPAKLEDSAVYLCASSLGSSFSSYNEQFFGPGTRLTVL.

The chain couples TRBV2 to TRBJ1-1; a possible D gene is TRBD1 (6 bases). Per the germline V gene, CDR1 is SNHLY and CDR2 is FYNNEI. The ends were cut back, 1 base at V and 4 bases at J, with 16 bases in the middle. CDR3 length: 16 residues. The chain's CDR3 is CASSEGQGNGGTEAFF. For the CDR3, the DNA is TGTGCCAGCAGTGAAGGGCAGGGGAACGGTGGCACTGAAGCTTTCTTT.

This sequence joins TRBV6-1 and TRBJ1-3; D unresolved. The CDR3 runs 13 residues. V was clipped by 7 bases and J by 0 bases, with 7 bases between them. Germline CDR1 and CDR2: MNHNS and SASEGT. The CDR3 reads CASKRTSGNTIYF. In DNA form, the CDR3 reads TGTGCCAGCAAAAGGACCTCTGGAAACACCATATATTTT.

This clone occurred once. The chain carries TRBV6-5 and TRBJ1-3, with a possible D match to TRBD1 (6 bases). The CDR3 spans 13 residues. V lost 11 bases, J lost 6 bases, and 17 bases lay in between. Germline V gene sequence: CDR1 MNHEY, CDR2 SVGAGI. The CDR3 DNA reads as TGTGCCTCTTCAACCAGGGGTAAAAACACCATATATTTT. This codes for CASSTRGKNTIYF.

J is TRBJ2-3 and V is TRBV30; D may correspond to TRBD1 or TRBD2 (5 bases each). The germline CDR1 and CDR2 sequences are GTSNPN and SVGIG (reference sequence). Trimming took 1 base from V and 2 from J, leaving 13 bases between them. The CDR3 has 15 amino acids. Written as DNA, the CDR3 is TGTGCCTGGAGTGCCGGGACGCGTTCCACAGATACGCAGTATTTT. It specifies CAWSAGTRSTDTQYF. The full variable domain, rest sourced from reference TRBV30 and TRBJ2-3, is SQTIHQWPATLVQPVGSPLSLECTVEGTSNPNLYWYRQAAGRGLQLLFYSVGIGQISSEVPQNLSASRPQDRQFILSSKKLLLSDSGFYLCAWSAGTRSTDTQYFGPGTRLTVL.

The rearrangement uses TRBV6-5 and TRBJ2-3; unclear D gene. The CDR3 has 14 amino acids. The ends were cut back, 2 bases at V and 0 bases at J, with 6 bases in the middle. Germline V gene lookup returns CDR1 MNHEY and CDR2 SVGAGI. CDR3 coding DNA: TGTGCCAGCAGTTACCGCCCAAGCACAGATACGCAGTATTTT. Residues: CASSYRPSTDTQYF.

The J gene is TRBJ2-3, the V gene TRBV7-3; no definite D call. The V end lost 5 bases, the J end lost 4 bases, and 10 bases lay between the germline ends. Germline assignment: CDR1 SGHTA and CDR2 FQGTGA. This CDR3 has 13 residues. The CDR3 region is CASSPSLADTQYF. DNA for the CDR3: TGTGCCAGCAGCCCCTCACTGGCAGATACGCAGTATTTT. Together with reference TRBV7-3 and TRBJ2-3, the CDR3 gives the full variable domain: GAGVSQTPSNKVTEKGKYVELRCDPISGHTALYWYRQSLGQGPEFLIYFQGTGAADDSGLPNDRFFAVRPEGSVSTLKIQRTERGDSAVYLCASSPSLADTQYFGPGTRLTVL.

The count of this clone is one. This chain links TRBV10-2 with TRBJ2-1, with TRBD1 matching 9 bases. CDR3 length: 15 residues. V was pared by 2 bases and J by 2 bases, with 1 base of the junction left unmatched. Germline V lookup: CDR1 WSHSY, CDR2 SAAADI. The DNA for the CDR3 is TGCGCCAGCAGTGAGGGGGACAGGGCCTACAATGAGCAGTTCTTC. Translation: CASSEGDRAYNEQFF.

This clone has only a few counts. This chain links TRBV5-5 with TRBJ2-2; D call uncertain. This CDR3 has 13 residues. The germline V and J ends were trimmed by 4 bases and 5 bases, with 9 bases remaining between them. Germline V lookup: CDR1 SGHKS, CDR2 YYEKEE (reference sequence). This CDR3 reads CASSTRLTGELFF. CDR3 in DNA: TGTGCCAGCAGCACGCGCCTTACCGGGGAGCTGTTTTTT.

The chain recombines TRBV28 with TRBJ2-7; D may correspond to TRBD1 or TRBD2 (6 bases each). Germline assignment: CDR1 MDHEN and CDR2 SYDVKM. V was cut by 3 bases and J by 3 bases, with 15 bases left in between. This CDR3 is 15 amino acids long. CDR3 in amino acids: CASSFSYREDYEQYF. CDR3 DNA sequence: TGTGCCAGCAGTTTCTCTTACAGGGAGGACTACGAGCAGTACTTC.

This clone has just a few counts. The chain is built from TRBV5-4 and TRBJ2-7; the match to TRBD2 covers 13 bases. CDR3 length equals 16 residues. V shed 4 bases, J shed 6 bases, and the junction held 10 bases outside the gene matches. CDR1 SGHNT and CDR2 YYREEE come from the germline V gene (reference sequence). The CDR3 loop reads CASSPEGLAGTFEQYF. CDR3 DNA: TGTGCCAGCAGCCCGGAGGGACTAGCGGGGACTTTCGAGCAGTACTTC.

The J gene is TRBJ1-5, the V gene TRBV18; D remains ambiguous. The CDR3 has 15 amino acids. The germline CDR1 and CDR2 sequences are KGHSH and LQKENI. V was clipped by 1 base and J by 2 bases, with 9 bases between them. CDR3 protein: CASSPQGGGNQPQHF. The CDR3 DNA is TGTGCCAGCTCACCACAGGGTGGGGGCAATCAGCCCCAGCATTTT.

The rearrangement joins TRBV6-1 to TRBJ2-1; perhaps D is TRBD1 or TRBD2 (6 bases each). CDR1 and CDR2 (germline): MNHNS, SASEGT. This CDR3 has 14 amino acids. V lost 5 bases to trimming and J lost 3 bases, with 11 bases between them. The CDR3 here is CASSPGGNYNEQFF. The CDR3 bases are TGTGCCAGCAGTCCCGGGGGCAACTACAATGAGCAGTTCTTC.

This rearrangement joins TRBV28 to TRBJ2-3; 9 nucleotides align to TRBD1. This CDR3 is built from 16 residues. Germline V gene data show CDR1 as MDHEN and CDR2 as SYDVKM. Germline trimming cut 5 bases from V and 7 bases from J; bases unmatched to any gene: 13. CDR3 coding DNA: TGTGCCAGCAGTCAGATCTCCGGGACAGGGCCTTATACGCAGTATTTT. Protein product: CASSQISGTGPYTQYF.